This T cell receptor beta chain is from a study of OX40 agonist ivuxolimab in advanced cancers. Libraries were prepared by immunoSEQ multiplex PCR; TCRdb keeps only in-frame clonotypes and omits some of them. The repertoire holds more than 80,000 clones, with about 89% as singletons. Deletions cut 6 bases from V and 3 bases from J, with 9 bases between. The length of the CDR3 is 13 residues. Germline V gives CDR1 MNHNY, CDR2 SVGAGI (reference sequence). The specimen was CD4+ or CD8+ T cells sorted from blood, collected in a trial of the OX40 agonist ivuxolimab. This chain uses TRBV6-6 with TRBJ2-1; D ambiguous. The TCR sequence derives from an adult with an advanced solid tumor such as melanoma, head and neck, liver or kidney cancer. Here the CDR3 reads CASRPTSYNEQFF. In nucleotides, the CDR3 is TGTGCCAGCAGACCAACCAGCTACAATGAGCAGTTCTTC.